This TCR beta chain originates from a study of cytomegalovirus exposure and HLA in healthy donors. Primers included in the PCR were 60 Vbeta and 13 Jbeta primers. Profiling relied on immunoSEQ multiplex PCR, and the TCRdb table lists in-frame clones only, not all of them. The profile shows about 150,000 clones, approximately 69% of them singletons. The germline V gene encodes CDR1 LNHDA and CDR2 SQIVND (reference sequence). The CDR3 covers 14 residues. The junction had 8 bases not matched to a gene; V was cut back by 6 bases and J by 6 bases. Findings and limits, study-wide: It was in a later analysis that TCR association rates were seen to vary by HLA locus, highest for DRB1 and lowest for HLA-C. In vitro testing confirmed a few CMV-associated chains as specific for CMV antigens. It was reported that TCR beta sequences correctly inferred the HLA-A and HLA-B alleles for most subjects. Common viral pathogens (according to a later analysis) appeared linked to several of the most significant clusters.

A note on this clone: What it binds is unknown.

Sample: PBMCs. The source of this sequence is a man in his thirties or forties in good health and CMV-seronegative. V and J are TRBV19 and TRBJ1-5; 7 bases agree with TRBD1. The CDR3 DNA reads TGTGCCAGTAGACCTAGGGGGCGCGGTCAGCCCCAGCATTTT. Encoded protein: CASRPRGRGQPQHF.